This TCR beta chain came from a study of blood T cell repertoires in COVID-19. In the study overall: The samples span acute and convalescent COVID-19 from the United States, Italy and Spain. In each case, the material was cDNA or gDNA derived from T cells, B-cell-depleted T cells, or PBMCs.

This table comes from immunoSEQ multiplex PCR, and its TCRdb copy is limited to in-frame clones, with some not included. The sample shows more than 100,000 clones, around 89% of them seen only once. The CDR3 is made up of 13 amino acids. The V end was cut by 3 bases, the J end by 7 bases, with 12 bases between. This clone came up once. This chain joins TRBV12-3 or TRBV12-4 and TRBJ2-5; D possibly corresponds to TRBD1 (5 bases). This TCR came from a man aged 50 to 60 with active or convalescent COVID-19. Sequencing was carried out using peripheral blood. CDR3 in DNA: TGTGCCAGCAGTTTGGGGCGCTCTGGGACCCAGTACTTC. Its translation is CASSLGRSGTQYF.